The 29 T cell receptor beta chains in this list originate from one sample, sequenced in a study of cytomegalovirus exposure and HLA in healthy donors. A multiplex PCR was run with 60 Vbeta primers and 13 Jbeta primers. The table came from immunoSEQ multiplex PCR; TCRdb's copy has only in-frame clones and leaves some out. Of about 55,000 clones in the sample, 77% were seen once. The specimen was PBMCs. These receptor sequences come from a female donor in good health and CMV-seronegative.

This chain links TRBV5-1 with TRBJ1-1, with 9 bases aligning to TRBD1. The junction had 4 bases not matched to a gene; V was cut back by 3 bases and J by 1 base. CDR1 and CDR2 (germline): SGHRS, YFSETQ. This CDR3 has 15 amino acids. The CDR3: CASSSRTGENTEAFF. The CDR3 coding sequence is TGCGCCAGCAGCTCGAGGACAGGGGAGAACACTGAAGCTTTCTTT.

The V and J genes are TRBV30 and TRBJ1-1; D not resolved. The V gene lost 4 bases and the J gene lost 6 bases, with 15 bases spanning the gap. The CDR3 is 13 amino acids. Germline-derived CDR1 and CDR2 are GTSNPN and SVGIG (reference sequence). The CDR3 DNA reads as TGTGCCTGGACGCGAGGTTTCCAACCTGAAGCTTTCTTT. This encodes CAWTRGFQPEAFF.

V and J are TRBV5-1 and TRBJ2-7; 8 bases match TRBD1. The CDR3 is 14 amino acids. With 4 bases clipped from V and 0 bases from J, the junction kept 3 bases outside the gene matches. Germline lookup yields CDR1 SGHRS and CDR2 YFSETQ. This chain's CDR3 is CASSNQGASYEQYF. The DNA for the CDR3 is TGCGCCAGCAGCAACCAGGGGGCCTCCTACGAGCAGTACTTC.

The CDR3 is CASSPSGTTDTQYF. CDR3 DNA sequence: TGCGCCAGCAGCCCTAGCGGAACCACAGATACGCAGTATTTT. The chain is built from TRBV5-1 and TRBJ2-3; 7 bases align to TRBD2. The ends lost 4 bases at V and 2 bases at J; junction bases unmatched: 4. Per the germline V gene, CDR1 is SGHRS and CDR2 is YFSETQ. The CDR3 runs to 14 residues.

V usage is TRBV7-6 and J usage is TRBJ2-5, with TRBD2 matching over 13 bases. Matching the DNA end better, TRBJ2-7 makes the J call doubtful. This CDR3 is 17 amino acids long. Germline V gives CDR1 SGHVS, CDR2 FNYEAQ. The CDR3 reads CASSLEAGTSGIYEQYF. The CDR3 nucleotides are TGTGCCAGCAGCTTAGAGGCCGGGACTAGCGGGATCTACGAGCAGTACTTC.

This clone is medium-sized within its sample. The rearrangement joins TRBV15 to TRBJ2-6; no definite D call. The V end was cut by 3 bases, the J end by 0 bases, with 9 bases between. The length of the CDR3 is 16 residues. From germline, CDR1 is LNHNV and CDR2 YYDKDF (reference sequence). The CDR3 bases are TGTGCCACCAGCAGCGGAGACGGCTCTGGGGCCAACGTCCTGACTTTC. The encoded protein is CATSSGDGSGANVLTF.

The CDR3 bases are TGTGCCAGCAGCTCCGACAGGGGATGGAACACTGAAGCTTTCTTT. Its translation: CASSSDRGWNTEAFF. The V gene is TRBV7-9, the J gene TRBJ1-1; the match to TRBD1 covers 8 bases. The ends lost 4 bases at V and 1 base at J; junction bases unmatched: 5. Germline CDR1 SEHNR, CDR2 FQNEAQ (reference sequence). The CDR3 runs 15 residues. Full variable domain (outside the CDR3, taken from reference TRBV7-9 and TRBJ1-1): DTGVSQNPRHKITKRGQNVTFRCDPISEHNRLYWYRQTLGQGPEFLTYFQNEAQLEKSRLLSDRFSAERPKGSFSTLEIQRTEQGDSAMYLCASSSDRGWNTEAFFGQGTRLTVV.

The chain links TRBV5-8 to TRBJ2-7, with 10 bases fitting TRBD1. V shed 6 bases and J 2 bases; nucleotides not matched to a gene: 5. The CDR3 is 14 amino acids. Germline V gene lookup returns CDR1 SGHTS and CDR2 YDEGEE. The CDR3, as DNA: TGTGCCAGCAACCCGGGACAGGGGCCCTACGAGCAGTACTTC. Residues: CASNPGQGPYEQYF.

CDR3 loop: CASSLVPVTDTQYF. In DNA form, the CDR3 reads TGTGCCAGCAGCTTGGTTCCGGTAACAGATACGCAGTATTTT. This chain joins TRBV5-6 and TRBJ2-3; D gene unclear. Trimming shortened V by 0 bases and J by 3 bases, and 8 bases separated the two germline ends. Germline CDR1 and CDR2: SGHDT and YYEEEE. CDR3 size: 14 residues.

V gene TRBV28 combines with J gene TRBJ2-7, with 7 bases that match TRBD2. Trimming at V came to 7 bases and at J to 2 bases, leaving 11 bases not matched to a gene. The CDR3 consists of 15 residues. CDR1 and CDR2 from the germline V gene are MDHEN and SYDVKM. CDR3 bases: TGTGCCAGCACCGCTGGGGAGGGTGACCCCTACGAGCAGTACTTC. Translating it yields CASTAGEGDPYEQYF.

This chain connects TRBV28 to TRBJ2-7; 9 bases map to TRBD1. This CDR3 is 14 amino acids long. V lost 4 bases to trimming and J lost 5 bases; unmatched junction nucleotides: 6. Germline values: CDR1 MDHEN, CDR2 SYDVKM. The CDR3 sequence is CASSYDRGSHEQYF. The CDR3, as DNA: TGTGCCAGCAGTTACGACAGGGGGTCCCACGAGCAGTACTTC.

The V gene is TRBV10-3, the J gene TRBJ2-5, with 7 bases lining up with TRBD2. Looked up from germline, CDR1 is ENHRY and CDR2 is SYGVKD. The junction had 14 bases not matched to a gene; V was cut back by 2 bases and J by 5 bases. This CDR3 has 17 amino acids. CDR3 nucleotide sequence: TGTGCCATCAGTGAGCCGCCATCAGCGGGGTGGAGCGAGACCCAGTACTTC. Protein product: CAISEPPSAGWSETQYF.

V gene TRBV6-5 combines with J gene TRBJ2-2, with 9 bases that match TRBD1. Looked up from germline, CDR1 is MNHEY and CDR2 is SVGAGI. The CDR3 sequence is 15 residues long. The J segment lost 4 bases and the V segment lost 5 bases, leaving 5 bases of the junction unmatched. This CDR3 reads CASSRTGVATGELFF. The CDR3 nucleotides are TGTGCCAGCAGTAGGACAGGGGTGGCCACCGGGGAGCTGTTTTTT.

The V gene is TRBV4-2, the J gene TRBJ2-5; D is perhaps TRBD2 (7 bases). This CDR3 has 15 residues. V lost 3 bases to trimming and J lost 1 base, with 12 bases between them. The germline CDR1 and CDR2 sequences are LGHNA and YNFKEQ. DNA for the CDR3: TGTGCCAGCAGCCATCCGGGGGGCCTCCAAGAGACCCAGTACTTC. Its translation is CASSHPGGLQETQYF.

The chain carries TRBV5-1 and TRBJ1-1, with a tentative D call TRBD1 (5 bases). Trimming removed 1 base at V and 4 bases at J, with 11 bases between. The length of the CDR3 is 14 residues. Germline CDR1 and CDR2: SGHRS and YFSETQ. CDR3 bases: TGCGCCAGCAGCTTGAGAGGGGACTTCACTGAAGCTTTCTTT. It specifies CASSLRGDFTEAFF.

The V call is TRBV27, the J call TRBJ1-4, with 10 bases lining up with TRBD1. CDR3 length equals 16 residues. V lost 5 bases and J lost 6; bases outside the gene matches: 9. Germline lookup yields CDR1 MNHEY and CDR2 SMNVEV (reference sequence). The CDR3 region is CASSPRDRGYDEKLFF. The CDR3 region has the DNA TGTGCCAGCAGTCCACGGGACAGGGGATATGATGAAAAACTGTTTTTT. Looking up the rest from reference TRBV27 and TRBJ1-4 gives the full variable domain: EAQVTQNPRYLITVTGKKLTVTCSQNMNHEYMSWYRQDPGLGLRQIYYSMNVEVTDKGDVPEGYKVSRKEKRNFPLILESPSPNQTSLYFCASSPRDRGYDEKLFFGSGTQLSVL.

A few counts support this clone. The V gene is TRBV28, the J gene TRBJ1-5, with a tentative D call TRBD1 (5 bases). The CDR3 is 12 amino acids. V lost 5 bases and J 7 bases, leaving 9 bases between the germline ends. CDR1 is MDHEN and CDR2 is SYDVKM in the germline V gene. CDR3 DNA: TGTGCCAGCAGTCCCAGGGCCCAGCCCCAGCATTTT. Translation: CASSPRAQPQHF.

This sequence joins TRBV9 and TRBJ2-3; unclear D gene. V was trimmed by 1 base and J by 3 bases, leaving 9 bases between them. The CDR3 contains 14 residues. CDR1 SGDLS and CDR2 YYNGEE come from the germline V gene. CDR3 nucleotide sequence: TGTGCCAGCAGCGTACCCGACTCTACAGATACGCAGTATTTT. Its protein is CASSVPDSTDTQYF. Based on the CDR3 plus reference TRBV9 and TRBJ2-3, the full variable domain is DSGVTQTPKHLITATGQRVTLRCSPRSGDLSVYWYQQSLDQGLQFLIQYYNGEERAKGNILERFSAQQFPDLHSELNLSSLELGDSALYFCASSVPDSTDTQYFGPGTRLTVL.

The CDR3 DNA reads TGTGCCAGCAGTTTATGGACAGGGAGTAGCCAAAACATTCAGTACTTC. It specifies CASSLWTGSSQNIQYF. The rearrangement joins TRBV28 to TRBJ2-4, with 7 bases aligning to TRBD1. The J segment lost 5 bases and the V segment lost 0 bases, leaving 7 bases of the junction unmatched. From germline, CDR1 is MDHEN and CDR2 SYDVKM. This CDR3 has 16 residues.

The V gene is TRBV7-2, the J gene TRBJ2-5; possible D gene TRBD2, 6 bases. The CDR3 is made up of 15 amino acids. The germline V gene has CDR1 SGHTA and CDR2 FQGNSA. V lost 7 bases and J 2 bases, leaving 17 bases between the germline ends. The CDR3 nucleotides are TGTGCCAGCATACTCTCCGGGAGCAATCAAGAGACCCAGTACTTC. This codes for CASILSGSNQETQYF. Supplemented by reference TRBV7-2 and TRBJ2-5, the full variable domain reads GAGVSQSPSNKVTEKGKDVELRCDPISGHTALYWYRQSLGQGLEFLIYFQGNSAPDKSGLPSDRFSAERTGGSVSTLTIQRTQQEDSAVYLCASILSGSNQETQYFGPGTRLLVL.

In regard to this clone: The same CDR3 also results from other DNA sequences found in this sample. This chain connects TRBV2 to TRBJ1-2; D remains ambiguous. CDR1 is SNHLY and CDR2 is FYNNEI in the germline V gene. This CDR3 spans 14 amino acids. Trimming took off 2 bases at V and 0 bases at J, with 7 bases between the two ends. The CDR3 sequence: CASSERGPNYGYTF. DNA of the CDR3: TGTGCCAGCAGTGAACGGGGTCCTAACTATGGCTACACCTTC.

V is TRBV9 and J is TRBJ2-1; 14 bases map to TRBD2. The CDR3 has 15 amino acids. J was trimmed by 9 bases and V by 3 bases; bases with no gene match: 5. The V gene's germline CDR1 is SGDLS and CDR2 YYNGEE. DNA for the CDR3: TGTGCCAGCAGCGCAGGGACTAGCGGGGGTAGTGAGCAGTTCTTC. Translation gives CASSAGTSGGSEQFF.

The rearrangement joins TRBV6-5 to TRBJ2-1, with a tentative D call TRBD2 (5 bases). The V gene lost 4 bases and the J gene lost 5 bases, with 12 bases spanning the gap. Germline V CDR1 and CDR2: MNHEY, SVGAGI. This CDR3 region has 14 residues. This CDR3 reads CASSSFVGDNEQFF. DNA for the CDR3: TGTGCCAGCAGTTCTTTTGTCGGGGACAATGAGCAGTTCTTC.

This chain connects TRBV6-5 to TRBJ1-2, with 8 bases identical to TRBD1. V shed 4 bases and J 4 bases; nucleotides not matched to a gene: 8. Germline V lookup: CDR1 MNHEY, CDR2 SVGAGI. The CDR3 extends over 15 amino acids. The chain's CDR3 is CASSSPTGDSYGYTF. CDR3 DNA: TGTGCCAGCAGTTCCCCGACAGGGGATAGCTATGGCTACACCTTC.

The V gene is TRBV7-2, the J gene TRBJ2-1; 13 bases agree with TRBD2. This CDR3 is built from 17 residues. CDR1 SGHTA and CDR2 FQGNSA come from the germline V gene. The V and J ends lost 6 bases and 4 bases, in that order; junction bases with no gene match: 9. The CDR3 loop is CASRPTSGGIVYNEQFF. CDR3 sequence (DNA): TGTGCCAGCAGACCGACTAGCGGGGGGATAGTATACAATGAGCAGTTCTTC.

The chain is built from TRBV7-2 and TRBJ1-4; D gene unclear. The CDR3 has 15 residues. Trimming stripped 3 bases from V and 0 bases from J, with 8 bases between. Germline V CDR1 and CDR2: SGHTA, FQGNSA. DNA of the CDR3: TGTGCCAGCAGCTTGGGCAGCACAACTAATGAAAAACTGTTTTTT. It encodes CASSLGSTTNEKLFF.

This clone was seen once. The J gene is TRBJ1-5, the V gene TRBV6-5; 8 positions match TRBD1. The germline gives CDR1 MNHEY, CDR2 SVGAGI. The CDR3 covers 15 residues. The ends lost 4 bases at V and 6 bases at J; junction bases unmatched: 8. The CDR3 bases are TGTGCCAGCAGTTCAAACGGCAGGGGGCCTCAGCCCCAGCATTTT. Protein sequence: CASSSNGRGPQPQHF.

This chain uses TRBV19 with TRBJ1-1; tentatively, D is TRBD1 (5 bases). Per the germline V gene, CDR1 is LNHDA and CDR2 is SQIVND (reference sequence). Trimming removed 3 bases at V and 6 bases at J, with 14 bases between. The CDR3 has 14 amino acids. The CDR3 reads CASSIGRVVAEAFF. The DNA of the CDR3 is TGTGCCAGTAGTATCGGCAGGGTGGTCGCTGAAGCTTTCTTT.

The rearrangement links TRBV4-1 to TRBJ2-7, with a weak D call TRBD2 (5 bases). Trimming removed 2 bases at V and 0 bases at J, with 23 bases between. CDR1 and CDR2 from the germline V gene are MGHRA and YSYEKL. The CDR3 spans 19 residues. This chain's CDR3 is CASSQKLVYSKGFSYEQYF. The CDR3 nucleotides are TGCGCCAGCAGCCAAAAACTAGTTTATAGCAAAGGATTCTCCTACGAGCAGTACTTC.